This entry concerns a single TCR beta chain. Source study methods: Amplified reference gene primers provided the basis for estimating nucleated cell counts. Repertoires were generated with immunoSEQ multiplex PCR, while TCRdb's copy carries only in-frame clones and drops some. The DNA was the basis for D and trimming; V, J and clone size are from that table. This table holds approximately 160,000 clones, around 80% found once. The data derive from a study of blood T cell repertoires in COVID-19. As for the study in general: PBMCs, B-cell-depleted T cells, or T cells provided the cDNA or gDNA that made up the material.

Participants came from 24 US areas, aged roughly 18 to 90 years. Cohort assignment relied on participant-reported clinical history. From germline, CDR1 is SGHRS and CDR2 YFSETQ. The CDR3 is 14 residues long. V shed 2 bases, J shed 5 bases, and the junction held 1 base outside the gene matches. This rearrangement joins TRBV5-1 to TRBJ2-3, with TRBD2 matching 11 bases. This TCR came from a woman aged 50 to 60 in a cohort exposed to, infected with or recovered from COVID-19 (not recorded which). Sequencing used PBMCs or T cells enriched from blood (not recorded which). The chain's CDR3 is CASSFSGGVDTQYF. CDR3 bases: TGCGCCAGCAGCTTTAGCGGGGGGGTAGATACGCAGTATTTT. The full variable domain, its missing parts supplied by reference TRBV5-1 and TRBJ2-3, is KAGVTQTPRYLIKTRGQQVTLSCSPISGHRSVSWYQQTPGQGLQFLFEYFSETQRNKGNFPGRFSGRQFSNSRSEMNVSTLELGDSALYLCASSFSGGVDTQYFGPGTRLTVL.